Reported below is one T cell receptor (beta chain). The antigen remains unidentified. The entry originates in a study of shared clonotypes between healthy human individuals. Study-level findings and limits: Sharing across a few donors was seen in 4% to 6.5% of naive CD4 clonotypes. Sequencing depth was a factor that was expected to affect clonotype sharing among donors.

This table comes from immunoSEQ multiplex PCR, and its TCRdb copy is limited to in-frame clones, with some not included. The data hold under 2,500,000 clones, with approximately 94% observed a single time. This CDR3 is 16 amino acids long. Trimming removed 2 bases from V and 3 bases from J, with 17 bases in between. From germline, CDR1 is SGHRS and CDR2 YFSETQ. Sequenced material: naive CD4+ T cells sorted from blood. Described subset: CD45RA+ positively selected. This receptor was identified in a man aged 18 to 29 in good health. The gene calls are TRBV5-1 and TRBJ2-5; D might be TRBD2 (6 bases). The CDR3 DNA sequence: TGCGCCAGCAGCTTCGCGGACTCTAGCGCTGAAGAGACCCAGTACTTC. Translating gives CASSFADSSAEETQYF.